This TCR beta chain was sequenced during a study of blood T cell repertoires in COVID-19. The CDR3 is made up of 14 amino acids. Germline-derived CDR1 and CDR2 are MGHDK and SYGVNS. Unmatched junction bases numbered 1, after V lost 1 base and J lost 1 base. The authors' processing: Estimates of nucleated cell counts were drawn from the amplification of reference gene primers. Using immunoSEQ multiplex PCR, the repertoire was profiled, and TCRdb retains in-frame clones only, with some absent. V, J and clone size reflect that table, while D and trimming were determined from the DNA. The table has some 50,000 clones, 90% seen once.

The TCR originated in a man aged 40-49 years with acute or convalescent COVID-19. The chain has TRBV25-1 and TRBJ2-7, with 7 positions matching TRBD2. The sample was peripheral blood. CDR3 in DNA: TGTGCCAGCAGTGAATCTAGCGGATCCTACGAGCAGTACTTC. Translation: CASSESSGSYEQYF.